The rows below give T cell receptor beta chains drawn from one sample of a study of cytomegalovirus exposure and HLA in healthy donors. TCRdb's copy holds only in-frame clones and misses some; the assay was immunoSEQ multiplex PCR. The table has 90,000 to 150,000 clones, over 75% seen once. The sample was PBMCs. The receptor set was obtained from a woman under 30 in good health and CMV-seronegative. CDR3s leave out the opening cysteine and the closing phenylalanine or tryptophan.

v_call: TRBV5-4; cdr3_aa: ASSLGPHEVNTEAF
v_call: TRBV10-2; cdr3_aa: ASSPLTSGRTEEQY
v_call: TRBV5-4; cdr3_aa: ASSLDRGVGGELF
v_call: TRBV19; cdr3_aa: ASSPDSIYGYT
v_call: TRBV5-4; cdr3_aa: ASSLAEERGPWNEQF
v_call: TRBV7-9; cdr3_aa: ASSSATENTEAF
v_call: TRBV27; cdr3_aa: ASSLIRVGLSNTGELF
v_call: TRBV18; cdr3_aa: ASSPERAVYEQY
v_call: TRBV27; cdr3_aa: ASTPLGIQGEQF
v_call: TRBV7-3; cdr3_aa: ASSSSGTLGELF
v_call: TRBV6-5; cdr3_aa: ASSPDNYEQY
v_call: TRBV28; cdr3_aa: ASIPADSGNTIY
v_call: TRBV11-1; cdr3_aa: ASSPGQVGGYT
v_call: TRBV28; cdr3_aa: ASSPGGTNQPQH
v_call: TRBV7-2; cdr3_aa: ASSLGHNYGYT
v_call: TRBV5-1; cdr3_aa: ASSLQGTGTEAF
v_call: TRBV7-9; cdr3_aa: ASSLSFNEQF
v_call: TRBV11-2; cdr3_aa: ASSLVGTGGRTEAF
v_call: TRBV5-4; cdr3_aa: ASSRTSGSGADTQY
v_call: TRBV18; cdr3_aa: ASSQAQGKAGELF
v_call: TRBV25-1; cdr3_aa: ASSRNLRGLGTEAF
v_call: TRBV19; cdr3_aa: ASRGGSSGNTIY
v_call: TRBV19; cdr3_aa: ASSISRDRVTEAF
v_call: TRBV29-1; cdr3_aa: SLSRESTEAF
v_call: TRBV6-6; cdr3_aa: ASREGGLMNTEAF
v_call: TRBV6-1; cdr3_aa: ASGGGGTYEQY
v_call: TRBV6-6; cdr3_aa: ASSHRDYGYGYT
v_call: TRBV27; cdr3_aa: ASSPTGSNQPQH
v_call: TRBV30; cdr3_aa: AWAPGPYGGAF
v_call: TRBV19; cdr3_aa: ATRAGGQPQH
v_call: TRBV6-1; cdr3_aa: ASSVIQGYQETQY
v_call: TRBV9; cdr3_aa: ASGGRGRGALSGANGLT
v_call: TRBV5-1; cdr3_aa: ASSLGPQGLLGNTIY
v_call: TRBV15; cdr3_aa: ATSRVLQVRSGNTIY
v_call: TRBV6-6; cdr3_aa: ASRDRDTEAF
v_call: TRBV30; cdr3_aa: AWSPTRETQY
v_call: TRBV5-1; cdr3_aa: ASSLGQVGEQY
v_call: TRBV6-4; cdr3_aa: ASSDSPEGAPYGYT
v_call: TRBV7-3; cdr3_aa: ASSEERGTEAF
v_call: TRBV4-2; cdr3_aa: ASRSQGTMNTEAF
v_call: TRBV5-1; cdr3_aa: ASSLWQGVRETQY
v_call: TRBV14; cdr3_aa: ASSQGRTRARGLVDSGYT
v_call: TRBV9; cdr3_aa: ASSQQQDRFAEAF
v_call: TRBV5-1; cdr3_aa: ASSQTGTGRGYGYT
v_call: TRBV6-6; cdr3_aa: ASSYSVAGGPETQY
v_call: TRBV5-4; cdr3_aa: ASSRSGGAGGELF
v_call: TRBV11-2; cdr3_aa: ASSLEGGGNYGYT
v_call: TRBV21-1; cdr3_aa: ASSKGDRGRETQY
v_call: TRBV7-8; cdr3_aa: ASSLAAGTNEKLF
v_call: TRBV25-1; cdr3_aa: ASSEGGTGRGNTIY
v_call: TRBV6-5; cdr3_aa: ASSYSPGLAGGTQY